Sequencing of this T cell receptor beta chain was carried out in a study of CXCR3-negative and CXCR3-positive naive CD8 T cells. UMI-labeled 5' RACE yielded the TRB cDNA libraries. After re-calling the 5' RACE reads, TCRdb lists one entry per CDR3 protein, DNA absent. The sample has around 92,000 distinct CDR3 sequences. The CDR3 is 13 residues long. This TCR was sampled from a human donor in good health. Some clones in this sample may be carry-over from other donors' samples. V and J are TRBV12-3 or TRBV12-4 and TRBJ1-5; TCRdb returns TRBD1, unconfirmable since there is no DNA. The sample consisted of naive CXCR3- CD8+ T cells from blood. This sample's subset: CD45RO-CCR7+CD27+CD95- naive CD8+ T cells lacking CXCR3 (TNR3-). CDR3 amino acids: CASSSTGRNPQHF.